This TCR beta chain was recovered during a study of T cells expressing NK-cell markers. Points from the study as a whole: HCMV specificity was not established for the expanded NKG2C+ T cell clones. In four donors, dominant clonotypes made up 28.3-60.1% of CD3+CD56-NKG2C+ cells. CD8+ T cells in over five donors included dominant NKG2C+ clonotypes at roughly 1.0-7.5%.

As regards this clonotype: The antigen remains unidentified.

From the 5' RACE reads, TCRdb lists one entry per CDR3 protein and no DNA. The sample has approximately 170,000 distinct CDR3 sequences, and its top ten clones hold just over 20%. The receptor comes from a man aged 18-70 years in good health. Sequencing was done on a sample of blood T cells: a sorted CD56 or NKG2C T cell subset, CD4+ or CD8+ T cells, or bulk PBMC T cells (not recorded which).

The CDR3 loop reads CASSVYGGEETQYF. The J gene is TRBJ2-5, the V gene TRBV9; TCRdb proposes TRBD2, but this gene call is untestable without DNA. This CDR3 region has 14 residues. CDR1 is SGDLS, CDR2 YYNGEE, per germline.